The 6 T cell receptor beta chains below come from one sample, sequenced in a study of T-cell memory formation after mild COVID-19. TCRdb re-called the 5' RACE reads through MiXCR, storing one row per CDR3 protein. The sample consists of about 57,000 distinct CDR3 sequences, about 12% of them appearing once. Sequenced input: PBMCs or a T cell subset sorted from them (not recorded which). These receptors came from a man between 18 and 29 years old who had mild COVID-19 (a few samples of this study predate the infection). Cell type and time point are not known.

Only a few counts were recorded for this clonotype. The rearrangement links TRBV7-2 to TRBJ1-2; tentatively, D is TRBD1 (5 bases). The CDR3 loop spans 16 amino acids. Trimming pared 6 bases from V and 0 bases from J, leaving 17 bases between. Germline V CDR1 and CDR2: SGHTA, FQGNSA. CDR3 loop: CASSTVAGIPNYGYTF. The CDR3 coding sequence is TGTGCCAGCAGTACTGTAGCAGGGATCCCTAACTATGGCTACACCTTC.

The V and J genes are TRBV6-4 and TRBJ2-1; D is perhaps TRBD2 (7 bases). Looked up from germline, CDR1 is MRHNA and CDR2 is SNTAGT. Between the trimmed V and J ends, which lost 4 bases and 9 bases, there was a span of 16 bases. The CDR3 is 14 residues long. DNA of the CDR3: TGTGCCAGCAGTGGAGGGGGGGCGCCGAGTGAGCAGTTCTTC. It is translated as CASSGGGAPSEQFF.

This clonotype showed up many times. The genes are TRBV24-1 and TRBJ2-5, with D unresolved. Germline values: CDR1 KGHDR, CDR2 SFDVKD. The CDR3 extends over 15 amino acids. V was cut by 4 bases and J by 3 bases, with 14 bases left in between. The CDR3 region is CATSDPKLGEETQYF. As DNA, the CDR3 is TGTGCCACCAGTGACCCAAAATTGGGCGAAGAGACCCAGTACTTC.

The CDR3 sequence: CASSPSGGPQETQYF. CDR3 coding DNA: TGTGCCAGCAGCCCTAGCGGGGGACCCCAAGAGACCCAGTACTTC. This chain joins TRBV28 and TRBJ2-5; 10 bases are a match to TRBD2. After removal of 6 bases from V and 1 base from J, the junction contained 5 bases not matched to a gene. The CDR3 is 15 residues long. The germline V gene encodes CDR1 MDHEN and CDR2 SYDVKM.

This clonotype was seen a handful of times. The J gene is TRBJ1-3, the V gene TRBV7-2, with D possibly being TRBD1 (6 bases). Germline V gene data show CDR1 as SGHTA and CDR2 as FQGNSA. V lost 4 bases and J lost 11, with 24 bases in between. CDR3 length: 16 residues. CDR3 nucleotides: TGTGCCAGCAGCTGGGCACAGGGTACCCCACCAGTGGCCATATATTTT. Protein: CASSWAQGTPPVAIYF.

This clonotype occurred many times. The CDR3 is CSVEWGPGGEQYF. In DNA form, the CDR3 reads TGCAGCGTTGAATGGGGGCCCGGGGGCGAGCAGTACTTC. The chain combines TRBV29-1 with TRBJ2-7; TRBD1 or TRBD2 may be the D gene (6 bases each). V was clipped by 2 bases and J by 6 bases, with 14 bases between them. The CDR3 extends over 13 amino acids. Germline loops: CDR1 SQVTM, CDR2 ANQGSEA.